One T cell receptor (beta chain) is described in this entry. Its antigen is not yet known. Base qualities are not provided; no much larger clone lies one nucleotide away. The entry originates in a study of blood T cell repertoires in COVID-19 (dated by TCRdb to the early 2020s). Regarding the research as a whole: The collaborator samples originated in the United States, Italy and Spain and spanned the acute and convalescent phases of COVID-19. The prospective study material was composed of cDNA or gDNA derived from T cells, B-cell-depleted T cells, or PBMCs. Subjects who had been exposed to COVID-19, were actively infected with it, or had recovered from it provided the deeply sampled blood TCRbeta repertoires that made up the dataset. The repertoires were released in a freely available public database meant as a resource for research on the immune response to SARS-CoV-2. The samples were drawn from two sources: the first 160 participants of the ongoing ImmuneRACE study, and about 1,300 subjects contributed by 6 global collaborators. The sample metadata nearly always contained a de-identified subject ID, COVID-19 status, age in years and sex. HLA class I and class II types, where available, came from metadata supplied by the sample provider rather than from assay-based typing. Results the study describes overall, beyond this receptor: The quantity of clinical and demographic metadata differed by source and by participant and was supplied without curation.

The immunoSEQ Assay, a bias-controlled multiplex PCR, was used to amplify TCRbeta CDR3 regions from genomic DNA. The original pipeline was this. The number of nucleated cells in each sample was estimated from the amplification of reference gene primers within the assay. Sequence reads were collapsed and filtered to measure the absolute abundance of every unique TCRbeta CDR3 rearrangement. For each sample, productive Simpson clonality was calculated as the square root of Simpson's diversity index across productive rearrangements. This immuneACCESS table, as held by TCRdb, lists in-frame sequences with V and J called but not all clones. Of the missing ones, under half trace to an unresolved V gene in checked studies; the others have no known cause. V and J calls and clone size are as listed in that table; D and trimming were resolved from the DNA. The sample yields some 100,000 clones; around nine tenths were counted once. The ten largest clonotypes hold about 18% of the sample.

A distance of 5 bases separates the germline ends of V and J, which lose 2 bases and 0 bases respectively. Taken from the germline V gene, the CDR1 and CDR2 loops are MDHEN and SYDVKM. Counted from cysteine to phenylalanine, this CDR3 has 15 amino acids. The sequence is cut down to CDR3 DNA, 45 bases in frame from base 1. Collaborating institutions collected whole blood in K2EDTA tubes following their own protocols. For TCRbeta analysis, collaborator samples were shipped as frozen whole blood, as isolated PBMCs, or as DNA extracted from either sample type. Sequencing was performed on peripheral blood. Recombination connected TRBV28 to TRBJ2-6; there is no confident call for the D gene. This sequence originates from a human donor with acute or convalescent COVID-19. The donor label of this sample is uncertain. The DNA reads TGTGCCAGCAGTTTAGATAGCTCTGGGGCCAACGTCCTGACTTTC. It translates as CASSLDSSGANVLTF.